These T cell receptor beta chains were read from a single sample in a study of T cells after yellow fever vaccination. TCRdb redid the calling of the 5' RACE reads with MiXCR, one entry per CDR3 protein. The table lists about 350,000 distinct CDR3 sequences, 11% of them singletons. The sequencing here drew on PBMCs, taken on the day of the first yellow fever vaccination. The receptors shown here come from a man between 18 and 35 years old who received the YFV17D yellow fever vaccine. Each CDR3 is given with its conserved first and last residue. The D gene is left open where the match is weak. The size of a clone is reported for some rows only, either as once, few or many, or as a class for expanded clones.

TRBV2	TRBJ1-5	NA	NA	CATSVRGARDQPQHF	TGTGCCACCAGTGTCCGGGGGGCCAGGGATCAGCCCCAGCATTTT
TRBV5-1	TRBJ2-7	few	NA	CASSGGPNYEQYF	TGCGCCAGCAGCGGGGGACCGAACTACGAGCAGTACTTC
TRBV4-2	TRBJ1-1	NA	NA	CASSQDRAFNTEAFF	TGTGCCAGCAGCCAAGATAGAGCGTTCAACACTGAAGCTTTCTTT
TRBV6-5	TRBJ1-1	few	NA	CASSYSILFRESNTEAFF	TGTGCCAGCAGTTACTCGATACTGTTCCGAGAATCGAACACTGAAGCTTTCTTT
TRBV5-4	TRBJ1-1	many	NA	CASSLAPTVLNPEAFF	TGTGCCAGCAGCTTGGCTCCCACAGTTCTTAATCCTGAAGCTTTCTTT
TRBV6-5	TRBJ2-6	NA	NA	CASSFLQGSSGANVLTF	TGTGCCAGCAGTTTCTTACAGGGTTCCTCTGGGGCCAACGTCCTGACTTTC
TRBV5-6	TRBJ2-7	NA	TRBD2	CASSLGPWLAGGEQYF	TGTGCCAGCAGCTTGGGCCCGTGGCTAGCGGGGGGTGAGCAGTACTTC
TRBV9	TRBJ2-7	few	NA	CASSFRGASYEQYF	TGTGCCAGCAGCTTCCGGGGCGCCTCCTACGAGCAGTACTTC
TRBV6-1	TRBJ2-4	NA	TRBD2	CASSASGGGKNIQYF	TGTGCCAGCAGTGCAAGCGGGGGGGGCAAAAACATTCAGTACTTC
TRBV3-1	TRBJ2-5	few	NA	CASSQDHGVVEETQYF	TGTGCCAGCAGCCAAGATCACGGGGTTGTGGAAGAGACCCAGTACTTC
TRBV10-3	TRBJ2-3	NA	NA	CAVSESLATTDTQYF	TGTGCCGTCAGTGAGAGTCTAGCGACCACAGATACGCAGTATTTT
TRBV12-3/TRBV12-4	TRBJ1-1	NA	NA	CASSLSAQGVHTEAFF	TGTGCCAGCAGCTTAAGCGCACAAGGAGTACACACTGAAGCTTTCTTT
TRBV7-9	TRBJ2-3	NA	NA	CASSLQDSDTQYF	TGTGCCAGCAGCTTGCAGGACTCAGATACGCAGTATTTT
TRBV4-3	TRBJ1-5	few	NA	CASSQDLTAQPQHF	TGCGCCAGCAGCCAAGATCTCACTGCGCAGCCCCAGCATTTT
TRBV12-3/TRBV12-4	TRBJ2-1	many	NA	CASSFSYEQFF	TGTGCCAGCAGTTTTTCCTATGAGCAGTTCTTC
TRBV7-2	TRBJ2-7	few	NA	CASSTRLQIGEQYF	TGTGCCAGCAGCACCCGGCTCCAGATCGGCGAGCAGTACTTC
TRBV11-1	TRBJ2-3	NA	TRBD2	CASSPSDGDRAGGRDTQYF	TGTGCCAGCAGCCCAAGTGATGGGGATAGAGCGGGGGGTCGAGATACGCAGTATTTT
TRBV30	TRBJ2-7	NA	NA	CAWRGDPEQYF	TGTGCCTGGAGAGGGGACCCCGAGCAGTACTTC
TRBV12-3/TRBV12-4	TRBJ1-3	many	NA	CASSFPGSAGNTIYF	TGTGCCAGCAGTTTCCCAGGCTCGGCTGGAAACACCATATATTTT
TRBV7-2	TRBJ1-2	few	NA	CASRQGPTNYGYTF	TGTGCCAGCAGACAGGGACCGACCAACTATGGCTACACCTTC
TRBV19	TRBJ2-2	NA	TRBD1	CASSIVTGVNTGELFF	TGTGCCAGTAGTATAGTCACAGGGGTAAACACCGGGGAGCTGTTTTTT
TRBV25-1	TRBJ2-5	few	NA	CASSESTVAGQETQYF	TGTGCCAGCAGTGAATCAACGGTGGCTGGGCAAGAGACCCAGTACTTC
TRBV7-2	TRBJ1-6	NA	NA	CASSFSLAAHSPLHF	TGTGCCAGCAGCTTTTCTCTGGCGGCCCATTCACCCCTCCACTTT
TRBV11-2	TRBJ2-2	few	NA	CASSLDPRGTNTGELFF	TGTGCCAGCAGCTTAGATCCGCGGGGAACGAACACCGGGGAGCTGTTTTTT
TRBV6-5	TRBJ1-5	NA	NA	CASSPRSLGRGNQPQHF	TGTGCCAGCAGTCCGCGGTCCCTTGGCAGGGGCAATCAGCCCCAGCATTTT
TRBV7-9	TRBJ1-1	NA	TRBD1	CASSLDVTGGNTEAFF	TGTGCCAGCAGCTTGGATGTGACAGGGGGTAACACTGAAGCTTTCTTT
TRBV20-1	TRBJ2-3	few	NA	CSARITSTDTQYF	TGCAGTGCTAGGATTACTAGCACAGATACGCAGTATTTT
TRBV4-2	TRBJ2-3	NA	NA	CASSQDARDSRRSTDTQYF	TGTGCCAGCAGCCAAGACGCACGGGACTCGCGACGAAGCACAGATACGCAGTATTTT
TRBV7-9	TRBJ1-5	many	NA	CASSLNSLQPQHF	TGTGCCAGCAGCTTAAACAGCCTTCAGCCCCAGCATTTT
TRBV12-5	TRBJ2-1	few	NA	CASASQGLDEQFF	TGTGCTAGTGCCTCACAGGGTCTCGATGAGCAGTTCTTC
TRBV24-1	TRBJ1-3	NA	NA	CATSEGSGNTIYF	TGTGCCACCAGTGAAGGCTCTGGAAACACCATATATTTT
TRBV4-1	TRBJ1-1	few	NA	CASSPGRGARAEAFF	TGCGCCAGCAGCCCGGGTAGGGGAGCGAGGGCTGAAGCTTTCTTT
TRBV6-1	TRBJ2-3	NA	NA	CASRRGPGTDTQYF	TGTGCCAGCAGACGCGGACCCGGCACAGATACGCAGTATTTT
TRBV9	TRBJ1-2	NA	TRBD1	CASSVDRTGAYGYTF	TGTGCCAGCAGCGTAGATAGGACAGGGGCCTATGGCTACACCTTC
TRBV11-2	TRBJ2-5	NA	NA	CASSPLNPWDQETQYF	TGTGCCAGCAGCCCCCTAAACCCTTGGGACCAAGAGACCCAGTACTTC
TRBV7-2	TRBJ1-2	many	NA	CASSGYREAAYGYTF	TGTGCCAGCAGCGGCTACAGGGAAGCGGCGTATGGCTACACCTTC
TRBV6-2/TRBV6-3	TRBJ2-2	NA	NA	CASKGGQNTGELFF	TGTGCCAGCAAAGGGGGACAAAACACCGGGGAGCTGTTTTTT
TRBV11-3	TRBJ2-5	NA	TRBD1	CASRETGGAGEETQYF	TGTGCCAGCAGGGAGACAGGGGGCGCGGGTGAAGAGACCCAGTACTTC
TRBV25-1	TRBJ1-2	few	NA	CASSESYYGYTF	TGTGCCAGCAGTGAATCCTACTATGGCTACACCTTC
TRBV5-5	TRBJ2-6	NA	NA	CASSLMRSGANVLTF	TGTGCCAGCAGCTTGATGAGGTCTGGGGCCAACGTCCTGACTTTC
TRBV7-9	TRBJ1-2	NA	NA	CASSSAADHRWGYTF	TGTGCCAGCAGCTCAGCGGCTGACCATCGCTGGGGCTACACCTTC
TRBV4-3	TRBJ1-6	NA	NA	CASSQDWLGGISYNSPLHF	TGCGCCAGCAGCCAAGATTGGTTGGGCGGGATCTCCTATAATTCACCCCTCCACTTT
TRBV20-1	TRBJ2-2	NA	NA	CSAAGPPGELFF	TGCAGTGCCGCTGGCCCACCCGGGGAGCTGTTTTTT
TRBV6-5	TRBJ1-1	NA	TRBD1	CASSSQGAFDTEAFF	TGTGCCAGCAGTTCACAGGGGGCATTTGACACTGAAGCTTTCTTT
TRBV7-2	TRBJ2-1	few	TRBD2	CASSLPLAGGYNEQFF	TGTGCCAGCAGCTTACCGCTAGCGGGGGGCTACAATGAGCAGTTCTTC